This T cell receptor beta chain was documented in a study of T cell changes during pregnancy in multiple sclerosis. The protocol was immunoSEQ multiplex PCR, while the TCRdb copy is restricted to in-frame clones and leaves out a portion. The sample lists approximately 100,000 clones; around nine tenths were seen once. Germline values: CDR1 MDHEN, CDR2 SYDVKM. The CDR3 contains 15 residues. Unmatched junction bases numbered 7, after V lost 7 bases and J lost 4 bases. The sample here was peripheral blood, taken in the second trimester of pregnancy. The TCR sequence derives from a female donor with multiple sclerosis, enrolled in a pregnancy study. The chain combines TRBV28 with TRBJ1-5, with 10 bases that match TRBD1. The CDR3: CASNSGQGRNQPQHF. The CDR3 region has the DNA TGTGCCAGCAACTCGGGACAGGGGCGGAATCAGCCCCAGCATTTT.